These T cell receptor beta chains were read from a single sample in a study of blood T cell repertoires in COVID-19. The table came from immunoSEQ multiplex PCR; TCRdb's copy has only in-frame clones and leaves some out. Among around 110,000 clones listed, under 90% were seen once. The sequenced sample consisted of peripheral blood. The origin of the receptors is a woman between 70 and 85 years old with acute or convalescent COVID-19. Each CDR3 is given with its conserved first and last residue. A D gene is named only where the DNA matches it firmly. The size of a clone is reported for some rows only, either as once, few or many, or as a class for expanded clones.

>TRBV5-1|TRBJ1-2|NA|NA
CASSLGGPYGYTF
TGCGCCAGCAGCTTGGGGGGCCCCTATGGCTACACCTTC
>TRBV5-1|TRBJ1-1|NA|NA
CASSLVGGAEAFF
TGCGCCAGCAGCTTGGTGGGAGGGGCTGAAGCTTTCTTT
>TRBV27|TRBJ1-2|NA|NA
CASRGVLDGYTF
TGTGCCAGCAGAGGGGTATTGGATGGCTACACCTTC
>TRBV19|TRBJ2-1|NA|TRBD1
CASSTRRGTGGLNEQFF
TGTGCCAGTAGTACCCGACGCGGGACAGGGGGCCTCAATGAGCAGTTCTTC
>TRBV18|TRBJ2-2|NA|NA
CASSPSRVETGELFF
TGTGCCAGCTCACCATCACGGGTCGAGACCGGGGAGCTGTTTTTT
>TRBV11-3|TRBJ1-1|many|TRBD1
CASRPGQGPEAFF
TGTGCCAGCAGGCCGGGACAGGGACCTGAAGCTTTCTTT
>TRBV5-4|TRBJ1-2|NA|TRBD1
CASSFSQGAGSGYTF
TGTGCCAGCAGCTTTTCGCAGGGGGCGGGTAGCGGCTACACCTTC
>TRBV3-1/TRBV3-2|TRBJ1-2|NA|NA
CASSQQGGYGYTF
TGTGCCAGCAGCCAACAGGGAGGCTATGGCTACACCTTC
>TRBV5-6|TRBJ2-3|NA|TRBD1
CASSLIGDRDTDTQYF
TGTGCCAGCAGCTTGATTGGAGACAGGGACACAGATACGCAGTATTTT
>TRBV4-2|TRBJ2-5|NA|NA
CASSQDRVYQETQYF
TGTGCCAGCAGCCAAGATCGGGTATACCAAGAGACCCAGTACTTC
>TRBV4-2|TRBJ2-3|NA|TRBD1
CASSQQGARTDTQYF
TGTGCCAGCAGCCAACAGGGGGCACGCACAGATACGCAGTATTTT
>TRBV7-2|TRBJ1-2|NA|NA
CASSLDTANYGYTF
TGTGCCAGCAGCTTAGACACCGCTAACTATGGCTACACCTTC
>TRBV4-1|TRBJ2-7|NA|TRBD1
CASSQRLWTGQREQYF
TGCGCCAGCAGCCAACGCCTCTGGACAGGGCAAAGAGAGCAGTACTTC
>TRBV10-1|TRBJ1-1|few|TRBD1
CASKRDRERSHAFF
TGCGCCAGCAAGAGGGACAGGGAAAGGAGTCACGCTTTCTTT
>TRBV7-9|TRBJ2-5|NA|NA
CASSLSPETQYF
TGTGCCAGCAGCTTATCTCCTGAGACCCAGTACTTC
>TRBV30|TRBJ1-1|NA|TRBD1
CAWMGTGGLFRTEAFF
TGTGCCTGGATGGGGACAGGGGGCCTCTTTAGAACTGAAGCTTTCTTT
>TRBV5-6|TRBJ1-1|once|TRBD1
CATTRGLGNTEAFF
TGTGCCACGACCAGGGGGTTAGGGAACACTGAAGCTTTCTTT
>TRBV5-1|TRBJ2-7|few|NA
CASSFSGDSLEQYF
TGCGCCAGCAGCTTCTCGGGGGACTCCCTGGAGCAGTACTTC
>TRBV19|TRBJ1-2|NA|TRBD1
CASSLSPGTVSYGYTF
TGTGCCAGTAGTCTTTCACCCGGGACAGTGAGCTATGGCTACACCTTC
>TRBV24-1|TRBJ1-2|NA|NA
CATSDGRVHGYTF
TGTGCCACCAGTGATGGCAGGGTACATGGCTACACCTTC
>TRBV3-1/TRBV3-2|TRBJ1-2|NA|TRBD1
CASSPRDRGFYGYTF
TGTGCCAGCAGCCCCCGGGACAGGGGGTTTTATGGCTACACCTTC
>TRBV5-1|TRBJ2-3|NA|NA
CASSAGTDTQYF
TGCGCCAGCAGCGCAGGCACAGATACGCAGTATTTT